This T cell receptor beta chain appears in the sequencing data of a study of T cell responses to AZD1222 COVID-19 vaccine (dated by TCRdb to the early 2020s). As for the study more broadly: A total of 240 or so trial participants underwent TCR sequencing, of whom 200 to 220 had received two doses of AZD1222 and roughly 26 had received two doses of the MenACWY control vaccine. Trial participants were enrolled into age subgroups of 18-55, 56-69 and 70-plus years, which contained about 150, 28 and 57 TCR-sequenced participants, respectively. Summary of the overall study and its limitations: No day 14 peak-response samples were available, so repertoires were characterized only after the peak T cell response. The vaccine-associated CD4 TCRs covered the entire spike protein, and the dominant responses fell in regions 160-218 and 743-854. Participants were mostly white British and included more females than males, and it was suggested by the authors that clonal diversity may have been underestimated. Conclusions about previously exposed vaccinees are limited because only a handful of AZD1222 recipients were SARS-CoV-2 seropositive at baseline. In the small 56-69-year group, the increase in depth fell short of significance, most likely because of low power. Reportedly, almost half of the unique spike-specific TCRs recognized epitopes lying outside the regions that are mutated in the B.1.351 and B.1.1.7 variants. After two AZD1222 doses, spike-specific TCR breadth and depth were significantly higher than at day 0 and than in MenACWY recipients.

Regarding this clone: Which antigen it targets is not known. No base quality information exists; no much larger clone differs at one position.

Based on the germline V gene, the CDR1 and CDR2 sequences are MDHEN and SYDVKM. Compared with germline, V lacks 7 bases and J lacks 0 bases; bases without a gene match: 5. Its CDR3 holds 14 amino acids, cysteine through phenylalanine. The CDR3 DNA has 42 bases and is translated from base 1. Interpreted using the paper, the time point label stands for: about 28 days (+/-7) after the second vaccine dose. Because spike-specific TCR depth and breadth did not differ between the two schedules, AZD1222 recipients who got a second dose at roughly 4 weeks were pooled with those who got a second dose at roughly 12 weeks. The vaccinee samples were drawn from two UK trials, COV001 and COV002, one of which was a single-blind randomized controlled phase 2/3 trial testing AZD1222 (ChAdOx1 nCoV-19) in healthy adults. Trial participant PBMC samples were collected at day 0 and day 28 after the second dose for TCRbeta chain sequencing.

The CDR3 regions of human TCRbeta chains were subjected to immunosequencing. In the paper's pipeline: Repertoire TCRs were matched against a reference library of SARS-CoV-2-specific TCRs generated with the MIRA antigen-specificity platform. Breadth was defined as the fraction of unique TCRs that were SARS-CoV-2-associated, and depth was defined as the fraction of total T cells that were SARS-CoV-2-associated. Using the MIRA data, each spike-specific TCR was mapped to the spike region that the TCR reacts to and placed in a CD4 or CD8 class. Log10-transformed breadth and depth values were compared by one-way ANOVA with Sidak's multiple comparisons tests. Entries here come from immuneACCESS through TCRdb and include only in-frame sequences with V and J called. Some clones fail to appear in such tables; in the studies checked, an unresolved V gene covers under half of the shortfall, and the cause of the remainder is unknown. That table furnishes V, J and clone size, whereas the DNA furnished D and trimming. This sample lists more than 120,000 clones; roughly 93% were detected once. The ten largest account for about a tenth of the sample.

Sequenced here: peripheral blood, sampled 28 days after the second AZD1222 dose. The chain uses TRBV28 and TRBJ1-1; 7 of the junction bases match TRBD1. The TCR originated in an adult who received the AZD1222 COVID-19 vaccine. The CDR3 reads as follows: CASKVDRMNTEAFF. The DNA reads TGTGCCAGCAAGGTGGACAGGATGAACACTGAAGCTTTCTTT.